This is a list of T cell receptor beta chains from one sample in a study of T cells in Graves' hyperthyroidism and ophthalmopathy. TCRdb reprocessed the multiplex PCR reads with MiXCR, giving one entry per CDR3 protein. The table lists roughly 570,000 distinct CDR3 sequences, around 45% of them singletons, with over 15% in the top ten. Sample: peripheral blood or thyroid tissue (not recorded which). Receptors were obtained from an adult woman with Graves' disease, either hyperthyroidism or ophthalmopathy (not recorded which). Both conserved end residues are part of each CDR3. A D gene is named only where the DNA matches it firmly. Not every row has a clone size; where given, it reads once, few, many or a size class.

cdr3_nt cdr3_aa j_call clone_size d_call v_call
TGTGCCAGCAGCCAAGTAAACTATTCACCCCTCCACTTT CASSQVNYSPLHF TRBJ1-6 few NA TRBV14
TGTGCCATCAGAGAGCCTGCCGGGACAGCGGGAGAGACCCAGTACTTC CAIREPAGTAGETQYF TRBJ2-5 NA NA TRBV10-3
TGTGCCAGCAGCTTAAGGGTCGCGGGGGTCTATGGCTACACCTTC CASSLRVAGVYGYTF TRBJ1-2 many NA TRBV7-2
TGTGCCAGCAGCGCGACAGGGTGGGGGGACTCACCCCTCCACTTT CASSATGWGDSPLHF TRBJ1-6 NA TRBD1 TRBV9
TGTGCCAGCAGCTTAGACAGGGGAGAGCCCCAGCATTTT CASSLDRGEPQHF TRBJ1-5 many TRBD1 TRBV7-8
TGTGCCAGCAGCTTATGGGGACAAGCGAACACTGAAGCTTTCTTT CASSLWGQANTEAFF TRBJ1-1 many NA TRBV7-2
TGCAGCGTCCGGACAGGGGGGAACGAAAAACTGTTTTTT CSVRTGGNEKLFF TRBJ1-4 NA TRBD1 TRBV29-1
TGTGCCAGCAGCCAGTTAGCGGGAGGTACGATCACACAAGAGACCCAGTACTTC CASSQLAGGTITQETQYF TRBJ2-5 NA TRBD2 TRBV14
TGTGCCAGCAGCTCAGGGAAGTCTAACTATGGCTACACCTTC CASSSGKSNYGYTF TRBJ1-2 NA NA TRBV7-1
TGCAGCGTTAGGGGGCCCTACGAGCAGTACTTC CSVRGPYEQYF TRBJ2-7 many TRBD1 TRBV29-1
TGCAGCGTTAAAGGGCAGGGGACCTACGAGCAGTACTTC CSVKGQGTYEQYF TRBJ2-7 NA NA TRBV29-1
TGTGCCAGTAGTAGAACTCTAGCGGGAGCCAACGTCCTGACTTTC CASSRTLAGANVLTF TRBJ2-6 NA TRBD2 TRBV19
TGTGCCAGCAGCTCTGCAGGGGCGCATCAGCCCCAGCATTTT CASSSAGAHQPQHF TRBJ1-5 NA NA TRBV7-9
TGTGCCAGCAGGGCGAGGGCCTGGCTTCCCGGGGAGCTGTTTTTT CASRARAWLPGELFF TRBJ2-2 many NA TRBV6-5
TGTGCCAGCAGCAGACCGGGAAGGGGCTACACCTTC CASSRPGRGYTF TRBJ1-2 NA NA TRBV7-9
TGTGCCAGCAGCACCGGGGACAGGGCCTACGAGCAGTACTTC CASSTGDRAYEQYF TRBJ2-7 many TRBD1 TRBV7-9
TGTGCCAGCGGGACAGGGGGTTGGAATCAGCCCCAGCATTTT CASGTGGWNQPQHF TRBJ1-5 many TRBD1 TRBV10-3
TGTGCCAGCAGCTCCCCAGGACAGACCTACGAGCAGTACTTC CASSSPGQTYEQYF TRBJ2-7 many NA TRBV5-5
TGCGCCAGCAGCCCCCATTTCGGGGCCTTGAACACTGAAGCTTTCTTT CASSPHFGALNTEAFF TRBJ1-1 NA NA TRBV5-1
TGTGCCAGCAGCTTAGGGAGGGGTTTT CASSLGRGF TRBJ2-2 NA NA TRBV7-6
TGTGCCAGCAGTGAACAGGGGGGGTCCAATCAGCCCCAGCATTTT CASSEQGGSNQPQHF TRBJ1-5 NA TRBD1 TRBV2
TGCGCCAGCAGCTTGTTTGGTGGACAAGAGACCCAGTACTTC CASSLFGGQETQYF TRBJ2-5 many NA TRBV5-1
TGCAGTGCAGACAGGGTCGGCTATGGCTACACCTTC CSADRVGYGYTF TRBJ1-2 many TRBD1 TRBV20-1
TGTGCCAGCAGTGAAGCGGGGTCTCAGGAGCCCCAGCATTTT CASSEAGSQEPQHF TRBJ1-5 many NA TRBV2
TGTGCCAGCAGCCACGCAGAGGGGTGGTCCACTGAAGCTTTCTTT CASSHAEGWSTEAFF TRBJ1-1 few NA TRBV7-9
TGTGCCATCAATGGACAGGGGACAAGCAACACCATATATTTT CAINGQGTSNTIYF TRBJ1-3 few TRBD1 TRBV10-3
TGCGCCAGCCGCCTTGGGGAGCAGTACTTC CASRLGEQYF TRBJ2-7 NA NA TRBV5-1
TGCGCCAGCACTCCAGCGGGTGACCCCACCAATGAGCAGTTCTTC CASTPAGDPTNEQFF TRBJ2-1 many NA TRBV10-2
TGTGCCAGCAGCGTAGGTACAGGGTATAATTCACCCCTCCACTTT CASSVGTGYNSPLHF TRBJ1-6 many NA TRBV9
TGTGCCAGCAGCCGGGACTCGAGGGGCTACACCTTC CASSRDSRGYTF TRBJ1-2 many NA TRBV6-5
TGTGCCAGCAGCCCCCCCAGGGGGCTGGACACCGGGGAGCTGTTTTTT CASSPPRGLDTGELFF TRBJ2-2 NA TRBD1 TRBV7-3
TGTGCCAGCAGTGAAGGGACAGGGGGTTCACCCCTCCACTTT CASSEGTGGSPLHF TRBJ1-6 few TRBD1 TRBV25-1
TGTGCCACCAGTGACCCCCGGGCCCGGGGCCAAGAGACCCAGTACTTC CATSDPRARGQETQYF TRBJ2-5 many NA TRBV24-1
TGTGCCACCAGCAGTGGTAGGGAGGGTAATTCACCCCTCCACTTT CATSSGREGNSPLHF TRBJ1-6 NA NA TRBV15
TGTGCCATCAGTGAGGAGGGAGTGGCAGAGACCCAGTACTTC CAISEEGVAETQYF TRBJ2-5 NA NA TRBV10-3
TGCAGCGTACCGGGACAGGGGGCCGAAGCTTTCTTT CSVPGQGAEAFF TRBJ1-1 NA TRBD1 TRBV29-1
TGCGCCAGCAGCCTCGGGACTACGGATAATTCACCCCTCCACTTT CASSLGTTDNSPLHF TRBJ1-6 NA NA TRBV5-1
TGCGCCAGCAGCCTCGGACAGGGAGATCAGCCCCAGTACTTC CASSLGQGDQPQYF TRBJ2-5 NA TRBD1 TRBV5-1
TGCAGTGCTAGAGATGTGAGGGGATCTGAGGATCAGCCCCAGCATTTT CSARDVRGSEDQPQHF TRBJ1-5 NA NA TRBV20-1
TGCAGTGCTGAGGGACAGGGGGACGAAAAACTGTTTTTT CSAEGQGDEKLFF TRBJ1-4 many TRBD1 TRBV20-1
TGTGCCATCAGTCGGGACAGGGTCAATTCACCCCTCCACTTT CAISRDRVNSPLHF TRBJ1-6 NA TRBD1 TRBV10-3
TGTGCCAGTAGTATGGATGCTATGAACACCATATATTTT CASSMDAMNTIYF TRBJ1-3 NA NA TRBV19
TGTGCCAGCAGCTTAGGGACAGTTCCTGAAGCTTTCTTT CASSLGTVPEAFF TRBJ1-1 NA NA TRBV7-9
TGCGCCAGCAGCGTCGGACTAGCGGCGCAAGAGACCCAGTACTTC CASSVGLAAQETQYF TRBJ2-5 few TRBD2 TRBV5-1
TGTGCCAGCAGCCCGTGGGTTTCGGAGACCCAGTACTTC CASSPWVSETQYF TRBJ2-5 NA NA TRBV7-2
TGCGGCCAACTAGCGGGAGGGGGCAAGCAGTACTTC CGQLAGGGKQYF TRBJ2-7 many TRBD2 TRBV20-1
TGCAGTGCTCGCGCCCGGACGAATAATGAAAAACTGTTTTTT CSARARTNNEKLFF TRBJ1-4 many NA TRBV20-1
TGCGGCGTGTCTACAGGGGGGACTGAAGCTTTCTTT CGVSTGGTEAFF TRBJ1-1 NA TRBD1 TRBV29-1
TGCAGTGCTAGATTTGGAGGGACTAGCGATCAAGAGACCCAGTACTTC CSARFGGTSDQETQYF TRBJ2-5 NA TRBD2 TRBV20-1
TGTGCCAGCGCGGGACAGGGAAACACTGAAGCTTTCTTT CASAGQGNTEAFF TRBJ1-1 few TRBD1 TRBV2
TGTGCCAGCAGTGATGGTACAGGGGGCACTGAAGCTTTCTTT CASSDGTGGTEAFF TRBJ1-1 many TRBD1 TRBV6-4
TGTGCCAGCAGTGTCTGGCTGGGGGGCGAATTCACCTACGAGCAGTACTTC CASSVWLGGEFTYEQYF TRBJ2-7 few NA TRBV6-1